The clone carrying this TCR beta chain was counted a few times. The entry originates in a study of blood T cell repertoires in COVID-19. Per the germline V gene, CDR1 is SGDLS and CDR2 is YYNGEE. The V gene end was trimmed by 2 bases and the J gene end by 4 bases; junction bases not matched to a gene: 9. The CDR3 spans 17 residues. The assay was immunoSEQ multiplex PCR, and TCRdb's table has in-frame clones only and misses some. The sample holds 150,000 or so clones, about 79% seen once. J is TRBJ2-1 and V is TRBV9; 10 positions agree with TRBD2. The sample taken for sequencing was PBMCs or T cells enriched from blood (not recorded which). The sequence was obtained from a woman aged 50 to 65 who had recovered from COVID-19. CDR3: CASSVNRASGRYNEQFF. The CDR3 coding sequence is TGTGCCAGCAGCGTCAATCGGGCTAGCGGGAGATACAATGAGCAGTTCTTC. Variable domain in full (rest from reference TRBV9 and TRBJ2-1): DSGVTQTPKHLITATGQRVTLRCSPRSGDLSVYWYQQSLDQGLQFLIQYYNGEERAKGNILERFSAQQFPDLHSELNLSSLELGDSALYFCASSVNRASGRYNEQFFGPGTRLTVL.